This T cell receptor beta chain was captured in a study of beta chain features in type 1 diabetes. Points from the study as a whole: A moderate, significant TCRB CDR3 shortening appeared in type 1 diabetes across four CD4+ subsets.

The germline CDR1 and CDR2 sequences are MNHNS and SASEGT. The CDR3 sequence is 13 residues long. Trimming took 6 bases from V and 6 from J, leaving 12 bases between them. Via the markers CD45RO/CCR7/CD25/CD127/CD95/CD27, stem cell-like memory, regulatory, central memory and naive CD4+ cells were sorted. As concerns this clone: The antigen is undetermined.

Expressed TCRB transcripts were sequenced after all isolated RNA was converted to cDNA. The repertoire was sequenced with immunoSEQ multiplex PCR; TCRdb's copy has only in-frame clones and lacks some. This sample has 53,000 or so clones, with just under 65% found just once. The chain joins TRBV6-1 to TRBJ2-1; tentatively, D is TRBD1 (5 bases). The clonotype comes from a woman aged 30 to 39 with type 1 diabetes. The sequenced material came from stem cell memory CD4+ T cells from blood. For the CDR3, the DNA is TGTGCCAGCAGACCACCTGACAGCAATGAGCAGTTCTTC. Protein product: CASRPPDSNEQFF.